The clone carrying this TCR beta chain has just a few counts. These data are taken from a study of molecular identifiers for immune sequencing clone quantification. TCRdb redid the calling of the PCR reads with MiXCR, one entry per CDR3 protein. The sample includes about 630,000 distinct CDR3 sequences, 25% of them seen just once. Sequencing was performed on naive CD8+ T cells from blood, with Jurkat cell RNA spiked in. Subset here: FACS-sorted CD8+CD4-CCR7+CD45RA+ naive T cells. The clonotype comes from a human donor in good health. Some libraries in this study had Jurkat cell RNA spiked in.

This chain's CDR3 is CASSPFPEVYEQYF. DNA for the CDR3: TGTGCCAGCAGCCCCTTCCCCGAGGTCTACGAGCAGTACTTC. This chain connects TRBV9 to TRBJ2-7, with D unclear. Germline V CDR1 and CDR2: SGDLS, YYNGEE. The CDR3 has 14 amino acids. V gave up 4 bases and J gave up 3 bases, with 14 bases separating them.